What follows is one T cell receptor (beta chain) and its context. Its antigen is undetermined. This sample was taken from a study of cytomegalovirus exposure and HLA in healthy donors. Study-wide context: The 110 or so validation repertoires, a later analysis reported, used the same platform as the approximately 670 first-cohort repertoires. Study-wide results and limits: A classifier reportedly called cytomegalovirus status with high sensitivity and specificity. TCR clusters originating in the first cohort tended to co-occur in the approximately 130 validation repertoires, according to a later analysis. Rarity characterized most TCR sequences, yet some public TCRs appeared in many donors.

The data were produced by immunoSEQ multiplex PCR, yet TCRdb's version contains in-frame clones alone and is incomplete. The repertoire includes 90,000 to 150,000 clones, more than 75% of them detected once, and under 6.5% sits in the top ten. Germline trimming cut 6 bases from V and 2 bases from J; bases unmatched to any gene: 7. CDR3 length equals 15 residues. CDR1 and CDR2 (germline): LNHDA, SQIVND (reference sequence). The chain uses TRBV19 and TRBJ2-7, with 10 bases aligning to TRBD1. This TCR derives from a woman under 30 in good health and CMV-seropositive. The sequenced sample was PBMCs. CDR3: CASRLRDRGPYEQYF. Written as DNA, the CDR3 is TGTGCCAGTAGGCTCCGGGACAGGGGACCCTACGAGCAGTACTTC. Supplemented by reference TRBV19 and TRBJ2-7, the full variable domain reads DGGITQSPKYLFRKEGQNVTLSCEQNLNHDAMYWYRQDPGQGLRLIYYSQIVNDFQKGDIAEGYSVSREKKESFPLTVTSAQKNPTAFYLCASRLRDRGPYEQYFGPGTRLTVT.